This T cell receptor (beta chain) stems from a study of OX40 agonist ivuxolimab in advanced cancers. Looking at the study overall: The dose-escalation cohort had hepatocellular carcinoma, melanoma, renal cell or head and neck cancer. Among those treated, three patients had partial responses, one with hepatocellular carcinoma and two with cutaneous melanoma. Whole-study findings and limits: Low normalized T-cell clonal expansion was also seen in some nonresponders. There were, on average, more expanded clones in CD8+ T cells than in CD4+.

The protocol was immunoSEQ multiplex PCR, while the TCRdb copy is restricted to in-frame clones and leaves out a portion. The table shows 35,000 to 50,000 clones, with approximately 88% occurring only once. In germline, CDR1 is LNHNV, CDR2 YYDKDF (reference sequence). This CDR3 region has 13 residues. Trimming took off 5 bases at V and 4 bases at J, with 12 bases between the two ends. In the case of this clone: What it binds is not known.

The chain has TRBV15 and TRBJ2-7; D tentatively fits TRBD1 or TRBD2 (5 bases each). The clonotype comes from an adult with an advanced solid tumor such as melanoma, head and neck, liver or kidney cancer. Source: CD4+ or CD8+ T cells sorted from blood, taken in a trial of the OX40 agonist ivuxolimab. CDR3 bases: TGTGCCACCAGCGGGGACGGAAAATACGAGCAGTACTTC. Translating gives CATSGDGKYEQYF.